These 20 T cell receptor beta chains were all obtained from the same sample, sequenced in a study of blood T cell repertoires in COVID-19. Libraries were prepared by immunoSEQ multiplex PCR; TCRdb keeps only in-frame clonotypes and omits some of them. The sample shows 60,000 to 85,000 clones, under 80% of them seen only once. The sample was peripheral blood. These receptors all come from a human donor with acute or convalescent COVID-19. The donor label of this sample is uncertain.

The chain employs TRBV5-5 and TRBJ2-3; tentatively, D is TRBD1 (6 bases). Germline lookup yields CDR1 SGHKS and CDR2 YYEKEE (reference sequence). Trimming removed 4 bases from V and 5 bases from J, with 17 bases in between. This CDR3 is 15 amino acids long. In DNA, the CDR3 is TGTGCCAGCAGCGGCCTGACAGGTTCCAGAGATACGCAGTATTTT. This sequence encodes CASSGLTGSRDTQYF.

The rearrangement links TRBV7-2 to TRBJ2-5; possibly TRBD2 for D (5 bases). Germline CDR1 and CDR2: SGHTA and FQGNSA. V was shortened by 1 base and J by 5 bases, with 14 bases between the two germline ends. The CDR3 sequence is 15 residues long. The CDR3 nucleotides are TGTGCCAGCAGCTTAGTAGCCTCGGAGCGGGAGACCCAGTACTTC. It specifies CASSLVASERETQYF.

The chain joins TRBV5-1 to TRBJ2-6; 8 bases align to TRBD1. Trimming at V came to 5 bases and at J to 0 bases, leaving 10 bases not matched to a gene. This CDR3 spans 18 amino acids. Germline loops: CDR1 SGHRS, CDR2 YFSETQ. CDR3 in DNA: TGCGCCAGCAGTTCAGGAAGACAGGGGATCTCTGGGGCCAACGTCCTGACTTTC. This sequence encodes CASSSGRQGISGANVLTF.

The gene calls are TRBV7-2 and TRBJ1-1, with D unclear. This CDR3 contains 13 residues. V lost 0 bases and J 7 bases, leaving 9 bases between the germline ends. Germline V gene lookup returns CDR1 SGHTA and CDR2 FQGNSA. The CDR3, as DNA: TGTGCCAGCAGCTTAGCGACGAGGTTTGAAGCTTTCTTT. This gives the protein CASSLATRFEAFF.

The chain carries TRBV27 and TRBJ2-3; 10 bases agree with TRBD1. The CDR3 is made up of 13 amino acids. V was clipped by 8 bases and J by 5 bases; unmatched bases: 4. Germline-derived CDR1 and CDR2 are MNHEY and SMNVEV (reference sequence). The CDR3 DNA is TGTGCCAGCCAGACAGGGGGCCTAGATACGCAGTATTTT. This sequence encodes CASQTGGLDTQYF.

The chain couples TRBV2 to TRBJ1-1; D gene uncertain. Trimming cost V 6 bases and J 0 bases, with 11 bases left between them. Germline CDR1 SNHLY, CDR2 FYNNEI. This CDR3 contains 14 residues. The CDR3 region is CASRTNSMNTEAFF. The CDR3 DNA reads as TGTGCCAGCAGAACGAACTCAATGAACACTGAAGCTTTCTTT.

Here the CDR3 reads CATTATSGSYNEQFF. The CDR3 DNA reads as TGTGCCACCACGGCGACTAGCGGTTCCTACAATGAGCAGTTCTTC. The chain links TRBV10-3 to TRBJ2-1, with 9 bases lining up with TRBD2. The CDR3 sequence is 15 residues long. The germline gives CDR1 ENHRY, CDR2 SYGVKD. The trim removed 10 bases at V and 1 base at J, leaving 8 bases unmatched.

CDR3 in amino acids: CASRADRLANYGYTF. The CDR3 DNA reads as TGTGCCAGCAGGGCCGACAGGCTAGCTAACTATGGCTACACCTTC. This sequence joins TRBV6-5 and TRBJ1-2; possibly TRBD1 for D (6 bases). The CDR3 has 15 residues. The germline V gene has CDR1 MNHEY and CDR2 SVGAGI. V was cut by 6 bases and J by 0 bases, with 14 bases left in between.

This chain links TRBV27 with TRBJ1-5, with D tentatively TRBD1 (6 bases). The CDR3 is 14 residues long. V shed 5 bases and J shed 5 bases, with 13 bases lying between them. Germline loops: CDR1 MNHEY, CDR2 SMNVEV (reference sequence). CDR3 in DNA: TGTGCCAGCAGTCTCGAGGGGGGGTATCAGCCCCAGCATTTT. As protein: CASSLEGGYQPQHF.

The chain combines TRBV28 with TRBJ1-6; D is perhaps TRBD1 (5 bases). The CDR3 covers 16 residues. The V gene lost 2 bases and the J gene lost 13 bases, with 21 bases spanning the gap. CDR1 MDHEN and CDR2 SYDVKM come from the germline V gene. The CDR3 spells CASSLHRGGRPGPLHF. The CDR3 region has the DNA TGTGCCAGCAGTTTACACCGGGGGGGGAGGCCAGGGCCCCTCCACTTT.

V is TRBV6-5 and J is TRBJ1-2, with a tentative D call TRBD1 (5 bases). V lost 6 bases to trimming and J lost 1 base, with 9 bases between them. The CDR3 has 13 residues. Germline loops: CDR1 MNHEY, CDR2 SVGAGI. The CDR3 is CASRAGGNYGYTF. DNA of the CDR3: TGTGCCAGCAGGGCCGGGGGTAACTATGGCTACACCTTC.

This clone is a singleton in its sample. The chain is built from TRBV28 and TRBJ1-3; TRBD1 might be the D (5 bases). The CDR3 loop spans 13 amino acids. V dropped 8 bases and J dropped 6 bases, with 14 bases sitting between them. Germline V lookup: CDR1 MDHEN, CDR2 SYDVKM. The CDR3 sequence: CASLGGVTNTIYF. In nucleotides, the CDR3 is TGTGCCAGCCTCGGGGGGGTGACAAACACCATATATTTT.

This chain links TRBV3-1 (or the pseudogene TRBV3-2) with TRBJ1-2; 7 bases are shared with TRBD1. The CDR3 has 15 amino acids. V shed 4 bases and J 7 bases; nucleotides not matched to a gene: 12. CDR1 and CDR2 from the germline V gene are LGHDT and YNNKEL (reference sequence). Here the CDR3 reads CASSPPPRQGFGYTF. The CDR3 coding sequence is TGTGCCAGCAGCCCCCCACCAAGACAGGGCTTTGGCTACACCTTC.

The chain employs TRBV6-6 and TRBJ2-7, with 11 positions matching TRBD2. V dropped 6 bases and J dropped 2; count of bases not matched to a gene: 3. In germline, CDR1 is MNHNY, CDR2 SVGAGI (reference sequence). The CDR3 spans 14 residues. In nucleotides, the CDR3 is TGTGCCAGCAGCCGGGGACTAGCGGCCTACGAGCAGTACGTC. Encoded protein: CASSRGLAAYEQYV.

The chain is built from TRBV11-3 and TRBJ2-5, with D possibly matching TRBD1 (5 bases). The V and J ends lost 3 bases and 5 bases respectively, with 7 bases between them. The CDR3 sequence is 12 residues long. Germline CDR1 reads SGHNT; CDR2 reads YENEEA. The CDR3 DNA sequence: TGTGCCAGCAGCTTCTACAGGGAGACCCAGTACTTC. Translation gives CASSFYRETQYF.

This chain joins TRBV7-3 and TRBJ2-7; TRBD2 is a possible D gene (6 bases). V gave up 1 base and J gave up 0 bases, with 10 bases separating them. The germline V gene has CDR1 SGHTA and CDR2 FQGTGA. The CDR3 runs 15 residues. The DNA of the CDR3 is TGTGCCAGCAGCTTAAATGGCGGGGACTCCTACGAGCAGTACTTC. Translating it yields CASSLNGGDSYEQYF.

The chain recombines TRBV7-3 with TRBJ1-1; tentative D call: TRBD1 (5 bases). CDR3 length: 13 amino acids. Per the germline V gene, CDR1 is SGHTA and CDR2 is FQGTGA. Trimming left V 6 bases short and J 3 bases short, with 11 bases between. The DNA of the CDR3 is TGTGCCAGCAGAAAGGGGAAGGACACTGAAGCTTTCTTT. This gives the protein CASRKGKDTEAFF.

The J gene is TRBJ2-5, the V gene TRBV7-2; 9 bases are a match to TRBD1. With V trimmed by 4 bases and J by 5 bases, 5 bases remained unmatched. CDR1 and CDR2 (germline): SGHTA, FQGNSA. The CDR3 runs to 14 residues. This CDR3 is CASSSDRGWETQYF. CDR3 bases: TGTGCCAGCAGCTCGGACAGGGGTTGGGAGACCCAGTACTTC. The entire variable domain, with the rest obtained from reference TRBV7-2 and TRBJ2-5, is as follows: GAGVSQSPSNKVTEKGKDVELRCDPISGHTALYWYRQSLGQGLEFLIYFQGNSAPDKSGLPSDRFSAERTGGSVSTLTIQRTQQEDSAVYLCASSSDRGWETQYFGPGTRLLVL.

The chain employs TRBV2 and TRBJ1-2; D might be TRBD1 (6 bases). V dropped 4 bases and J dropped 4 bases, with 13 bases sitting between them. CDR3 length: 14 residues. Germline V lookup: CDR1 SNHLY, CDR2 FYNNEI. DNA for the CDR3: TGTGCCAGCAGTGGGGACAACTTGGGCTATGGCTACACCTTC. Translated: CASSGDNLGYGYTF.

V gene TRBV19 combines with J gene TRBJ2-1, with 8 bases identical to TRBD2. V lost 5 bases and J lost 9; bases outside the gene matches: 6. Germline V gene data show CDR1 as LNHDA and CDR2 as SQIVND (reference sequence). CDR3 length: 13 residues. CDR3 sequence: CASSGGLGGEQFF. The CDR3 region has the DNA TGTGCCAGTAGTGGGGGACTAGGCGGTGAGCAGTTCTTC.